Below are 2 T cell receptor beta chains sequenced from a single sample in a study of T cell responses to AZD1222 COVID-19 vaccine. The method was immunoSEQ multiplex PCR; TCRdb's version includes in-frame clones alone and lacks a portion of them. Here the sample spans over 150,000 clones, roughly 92% being singletons. The sequences come from peripheral blood, collected on day 0 of AZD1222 vaccination. Every receptor here comes from an adult in good health.

V is TRBV27 and J is TRBJ1-5; 11 bases match TRBD1. V shed 5 bases and J 1 base; nucleotides not matched to a gene: 1. The CDR3 contains 15 residues. Germline lookup yields CDR1 MNHEY and CDR2 SMNVEV (reference sequence). The CDR3 bases are TGTGCCAGCAGTGGGACAGGGGGAAGCAATCAGCCCCAGCATTTT. It specifies CASSGTGGSNQPQHF.

This rearrangement joins TRBV19 to TRBJ2-7; no firm D call. Germline assignment: CDR1 LNHDA and CDR2 SQIVND (reference sequence). Trimming left V 2 bases short and J 5 bases short, with 1 base between. The CDR3 is made up of 10 amino acids. CDR3 region: CASSIHEQYV. CDR3 DNA sequence: TGTGCCAGTAGTATACACGAGCAGTACGTC.